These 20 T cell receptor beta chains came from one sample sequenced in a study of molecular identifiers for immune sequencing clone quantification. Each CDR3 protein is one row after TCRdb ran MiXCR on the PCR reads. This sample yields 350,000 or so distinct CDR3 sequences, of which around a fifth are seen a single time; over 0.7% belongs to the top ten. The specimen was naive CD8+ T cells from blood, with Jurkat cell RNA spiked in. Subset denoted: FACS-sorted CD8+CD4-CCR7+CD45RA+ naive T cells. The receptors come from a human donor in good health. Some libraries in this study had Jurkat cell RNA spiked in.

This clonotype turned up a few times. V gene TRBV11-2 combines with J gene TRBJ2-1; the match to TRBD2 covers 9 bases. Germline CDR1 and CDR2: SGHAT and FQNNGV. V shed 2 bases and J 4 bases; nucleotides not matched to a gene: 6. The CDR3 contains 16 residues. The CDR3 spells CASSLFKREAYNEQFF. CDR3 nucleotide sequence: TGTGCCAGCAGCTTATTTAAGCGGGAGGCTTACAATGAGCAGTTCTTC. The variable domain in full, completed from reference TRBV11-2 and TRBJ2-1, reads EAGVAQSPRYKIIEKRQSVAFWCNPISGHATLYWYQQILGQGPKLLIQFQNNGVVDDSQLPKDRFSAERLKGVDSTLKIQPAKLEDSAVYLCASSLFKREAYNEQFFGPGTRLTVL.

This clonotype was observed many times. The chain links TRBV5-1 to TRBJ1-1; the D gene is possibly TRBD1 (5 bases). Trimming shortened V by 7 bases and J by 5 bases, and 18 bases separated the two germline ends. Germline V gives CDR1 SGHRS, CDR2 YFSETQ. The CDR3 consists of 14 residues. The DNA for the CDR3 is TGCGCCAGCTCCCTCTCAGGGATAGGTACTGAAGCTTTCTTT. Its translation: CASSLSGIGTEAFF.

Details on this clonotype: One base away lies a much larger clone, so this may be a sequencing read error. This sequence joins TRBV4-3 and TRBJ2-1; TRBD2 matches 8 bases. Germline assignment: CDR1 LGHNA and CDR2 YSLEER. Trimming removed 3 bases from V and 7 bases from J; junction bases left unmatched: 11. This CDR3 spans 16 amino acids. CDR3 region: CASSQAGLAAGNEQFF. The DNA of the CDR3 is TGCGCCAGCAGCCAGGCCGGACTAGCCGCTGGGAATGAGCAGTTCTTC.

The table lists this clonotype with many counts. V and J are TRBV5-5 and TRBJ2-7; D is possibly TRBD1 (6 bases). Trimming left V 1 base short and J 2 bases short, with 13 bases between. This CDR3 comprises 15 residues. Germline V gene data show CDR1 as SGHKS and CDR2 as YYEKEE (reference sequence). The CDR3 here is CASSLFEDSTYEQYF. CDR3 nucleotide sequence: TGTGCCAGCAGCTTGTTCGAGGACAGCACCTACGAGCAGTACTTC.

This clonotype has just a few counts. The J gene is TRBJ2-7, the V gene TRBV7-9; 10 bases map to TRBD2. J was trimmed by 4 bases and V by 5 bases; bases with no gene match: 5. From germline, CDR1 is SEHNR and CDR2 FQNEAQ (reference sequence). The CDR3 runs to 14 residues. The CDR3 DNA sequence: TGTGCCAGCAGCACGACTAGCGGGTCTTACGAGCAGTACTTC. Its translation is CASSTTSGSYEQYF.

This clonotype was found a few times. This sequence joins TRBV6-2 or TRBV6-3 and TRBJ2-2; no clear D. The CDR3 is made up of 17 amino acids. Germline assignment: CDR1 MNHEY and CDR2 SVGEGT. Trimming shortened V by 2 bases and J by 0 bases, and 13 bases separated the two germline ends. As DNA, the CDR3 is TGTGCCAGCAGTTACCTCCTTATTTTCGCGAACACCGGGGAGCTGTTTTTT. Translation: CASSYLLIFANTGELFF.

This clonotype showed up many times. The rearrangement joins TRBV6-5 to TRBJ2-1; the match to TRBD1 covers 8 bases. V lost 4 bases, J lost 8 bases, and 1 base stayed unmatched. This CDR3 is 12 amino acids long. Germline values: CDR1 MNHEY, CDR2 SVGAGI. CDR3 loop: CASSLTGDEQFF. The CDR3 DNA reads TGTGCCAGCAGTTTGACAGGGGATGAGCAGTTCTTC.

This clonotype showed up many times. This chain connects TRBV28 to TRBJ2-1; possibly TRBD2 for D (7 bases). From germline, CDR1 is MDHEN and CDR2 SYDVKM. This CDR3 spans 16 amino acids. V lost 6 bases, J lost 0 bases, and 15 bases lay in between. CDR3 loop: CASSPLGGASYNEQFF. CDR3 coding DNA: TGTGCCAGCAGCCCCCTGGGGGGGGCCTCCTACAATGAGCAGTTCTTC.

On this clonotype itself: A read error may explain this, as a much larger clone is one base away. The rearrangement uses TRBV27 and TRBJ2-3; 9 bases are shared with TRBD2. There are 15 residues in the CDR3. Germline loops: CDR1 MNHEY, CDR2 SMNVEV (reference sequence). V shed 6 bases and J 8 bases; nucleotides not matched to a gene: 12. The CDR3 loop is CASRGSGSRSATQYF. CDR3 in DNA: TGTGCCAGCAGGGGTAGCGGGAGTCGCTCAGCTACGCAGTATTTT.

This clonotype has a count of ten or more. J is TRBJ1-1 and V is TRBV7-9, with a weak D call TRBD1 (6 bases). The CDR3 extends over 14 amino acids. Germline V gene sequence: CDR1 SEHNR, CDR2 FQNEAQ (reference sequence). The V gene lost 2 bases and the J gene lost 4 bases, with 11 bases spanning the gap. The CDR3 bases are TGTGCCAGCAGCTTACAGGGGAGGGTCACTGAAGCTTTCTTT. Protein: CASSLQGRVTEAFF.

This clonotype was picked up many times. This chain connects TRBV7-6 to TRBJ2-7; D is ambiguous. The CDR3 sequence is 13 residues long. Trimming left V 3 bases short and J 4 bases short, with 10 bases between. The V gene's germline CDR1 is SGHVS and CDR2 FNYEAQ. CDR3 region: CASSFGDGYEQYF. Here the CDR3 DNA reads TGTGCCAGCAGCTTTGGGGATGGGTACGAGCAGTACTTC. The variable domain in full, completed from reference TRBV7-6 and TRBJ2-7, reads GAGVSQSPRYKVTKRGQDVALRCDPISGHVSLYWYRQALGQGPEFLTYFNYEAQQDKSGLPNDRFSAERPEGSISTLTIQRTEQRDSAMYRCASSFGDGYEQYFGPGTRLTVT.

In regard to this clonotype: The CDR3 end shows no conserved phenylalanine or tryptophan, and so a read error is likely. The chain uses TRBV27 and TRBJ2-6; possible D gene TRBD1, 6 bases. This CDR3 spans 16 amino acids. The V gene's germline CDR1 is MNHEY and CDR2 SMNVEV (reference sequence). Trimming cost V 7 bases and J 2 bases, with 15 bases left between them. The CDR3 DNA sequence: TGTGCCAGCATTATACAGGGTGAGGCTGGGGCCAACGTCCTGACTCTC. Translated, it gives CASIIQGEAGANVLTL.

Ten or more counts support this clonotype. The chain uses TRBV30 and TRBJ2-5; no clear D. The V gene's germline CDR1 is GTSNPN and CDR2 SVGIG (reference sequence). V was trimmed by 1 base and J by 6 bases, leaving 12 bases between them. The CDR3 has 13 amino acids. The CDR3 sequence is CAWSDWAGKTQYF. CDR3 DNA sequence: TGTGCCTGGAGTGATTGGGCCGGCAAGACCCAGTACTTC.

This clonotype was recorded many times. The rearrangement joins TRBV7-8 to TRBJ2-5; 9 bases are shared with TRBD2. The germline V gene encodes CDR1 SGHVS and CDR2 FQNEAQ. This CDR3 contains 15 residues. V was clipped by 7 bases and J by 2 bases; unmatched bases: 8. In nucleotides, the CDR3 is TGTGCCAGCACCCTCCTAGCGGGGTTACAAGAGACCCAGTACTTC. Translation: CASTLLAGLQETQYF.

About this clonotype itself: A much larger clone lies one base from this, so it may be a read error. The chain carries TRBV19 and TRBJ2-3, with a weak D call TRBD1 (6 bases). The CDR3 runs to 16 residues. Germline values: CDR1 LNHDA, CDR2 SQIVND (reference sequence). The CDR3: CATSEPQGPGTDTRYF. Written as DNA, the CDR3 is TGTGCCACCTCGGAACCACAGGGACCTGGCACAGATACGCGGTATTTT.

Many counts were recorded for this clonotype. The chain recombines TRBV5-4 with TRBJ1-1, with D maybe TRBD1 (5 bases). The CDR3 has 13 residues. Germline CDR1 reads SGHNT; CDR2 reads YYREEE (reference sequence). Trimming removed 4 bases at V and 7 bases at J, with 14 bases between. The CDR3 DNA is TGTGCCAGCAGCCCGGCACGAGGGGATGAAGCTTTCTTT. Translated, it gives CASSPARGDEAFF.

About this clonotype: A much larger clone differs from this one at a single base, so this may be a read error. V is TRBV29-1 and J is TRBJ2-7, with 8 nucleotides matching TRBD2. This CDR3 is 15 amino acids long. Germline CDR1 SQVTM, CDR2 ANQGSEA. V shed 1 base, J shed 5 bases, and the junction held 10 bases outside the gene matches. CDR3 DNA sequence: TGCAGCGTTGAAGCTCGGGAGGGACAACTCCACGAGCAGTACTTC. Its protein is CSVEAREGQLHEQYF.

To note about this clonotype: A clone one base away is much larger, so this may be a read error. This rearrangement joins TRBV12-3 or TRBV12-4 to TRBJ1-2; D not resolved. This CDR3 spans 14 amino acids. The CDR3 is CASSHSPSYYGYAF. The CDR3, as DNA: TGTGCCAGCAGTCACTCCCCCTCCTACTATGGCTACGCCTTC.

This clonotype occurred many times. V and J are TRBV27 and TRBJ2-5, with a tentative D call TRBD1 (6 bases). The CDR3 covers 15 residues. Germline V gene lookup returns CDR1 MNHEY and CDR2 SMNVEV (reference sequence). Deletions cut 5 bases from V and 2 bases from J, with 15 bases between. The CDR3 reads CASSAGTYGQETQYF. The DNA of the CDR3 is TGTGCCAGCAGTGCCGGGACATATGGTCAAGAGACCCAGTACTTC.

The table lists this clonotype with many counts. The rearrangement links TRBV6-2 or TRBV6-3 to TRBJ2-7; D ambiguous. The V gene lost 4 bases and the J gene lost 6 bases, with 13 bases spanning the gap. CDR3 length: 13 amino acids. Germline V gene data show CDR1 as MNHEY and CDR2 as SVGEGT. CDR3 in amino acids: CASSWAFPSEQYF. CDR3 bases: TGTGCCAGCAGTTGGGCCTTTCCCTCCGAGCAGTACTTC.